These 25 T cell receptor beta chains share one sample of origin, sequenced in a study of cytomegalovirus exposure and HLA in healthy donors. Use of 60 Vbeta and 13 Jbeta primers characterized the PCR. Clones were sequenced by immunoSEQ multiplex PCR, and TCRdb holds only the in-frame ones, with some missing. The profile shows hundreds of thousands of clones, 60% to 80% of them singletons. Source material: PBMCs. Every receptor here comes from a woman in her 30s in good health and CMV-seronegative.

This clone was recorded a few times. This chain uses TRBV28 with TRBJ1-4; 7 positions agree with TRBD1. Per the germline V gene, CDR1 is MDHEN and CDR2 is SYDVKM. The CDR3 sequence is 11 residues long. V lost 7 bases to trimming and J lost 14 bases; unmatched junction nucleotides: 7. CDR3 nucleotide sequence: TGTGCCAGCACCGAGGGGGCGCGCCTGTTTTTT. Its translation: CASTEGARLFF.

The V call is TRBV4-3, the J call TRBJ2-5, with TRBD1 matching over 9 bases. The germline V gene has CDR1 LGHNA and CDR2 YSLEER. V gave up 3 bases and J gave up 4 bases; unmatched junction bases: 9. The CDR3 length is 16 residues. The CDR3 DNA reads as TGCGCCAGCAGCCAGGGACAGGGAGGGGTTTTAGAGACCCAGTACTTC. Translated, it gives CASSQGQGGVLETQYF.

This clone has a single count. The chain is built from TRBV2 and TRBJ1-5; D perhaps matches TRBD1 (5 bases). The germline CDR1 and CDR2 sequences are SNHLY and FYNNEI. This CDR3 spans 15 amino acids. V was trimmed by 7 bases and J by 1 base, leaving 14 bases between them. CDR3 amino acids: CASKGGGHSNQPQHF. The CDR3 DNA reads TGTGCCAGCAAAGGTGGCGGACACAGCAATCAGCCCCAGCATTTT.

The chain joins TRBV7-6 to TRBJ2-3; unclear D gene. V lost 3 bases and J lost 4, with 2 bases in between. Germline CDR1 and CDR2: SGHVS and FNYEAQ. CDR3 length equals 11 residues. The CDR3, as DNA: TGTGCCAGCAGCTTCTCAGATACGCAGTATTTT. This codes for CASSFSDTQYF.

The gene calls are TRBV14 and TRBJ1-3; D gene uncertain. V shed 4 bases and J shed 6 bases, with 13 bases lying between them. Germline lookup yields CDR1 SGHDN and CDR2 FVKESK. The CDR3 contains 14 residues. CDR3 nucleotides: TGTGCCAGCAGCCCGGCGGTACTCGCAAACACCATATATTTT. Amino acid sequence: CASSPAVLANTIYF.

J is TRBJ1-2 and V is TRBV30, with TRBD1 as a possible D gene (5 bases). This CDR3 comprises 13 residues. Looked up from germline, CDR1 is GTSNPN and CDR2 is SVGIG (reference sequence). Trimming removed 4 bases at V and 0 bases at J, with 9 bases between. The CDR3 DNA reads as TGTGCCTGGACAGGGATCACTAACTATGGCTACACCTTC. This translates into CAWTGITNYGYTF.

The V and J genes are TRBV29-1 and TRBJ1-1; the D is unclear. Germline CDR1 SQVTM, CDR2 ANQGSEA. CDR3 length: 12 amino acids. Trimming left V 8 bases short and J 2 bases short, with 12 bases between. This CDR3 reads CSTISDNTEAFF. The CDR3 bases are TGCAGCACCATCTCAGATAACACTGAAGCTTTCTTT. Together with reference TRBV29-1 and TRBJ1-1, the CDR3 gives the full variable domain: SAVISQKPSRDICQRGTSLTIQCQVDSQVTMMFWYRQQPGQSLTLIATANQGSEATYESGFVIDKFPISRPNLTFSTLTVSNMSPEDSSIYLCSTISDNTEAFFGQGTRLTVV.

The chain has TRBV7-9 and TRBJ1-5; TRBD1 agrees at 9 bases. The length of the CDR3 is 12 residues. Looked up from germline, CDR1 is SEHNR and CDR2 is FQNEAQ (reference sequence). V trimming: 6 bases; J trimming: 13 bases; junction bases outside the gene matches: 7. CDR3 DNA sequence: TGTGCCAGCAGTTTCGGGACAGGGATTCAGCATTTT. Residues: CASSFGTGIQHF. Supplemented by reference TRBV7-9 and TRBJ1-5, the full variable domain reads DTGVSQNPRHKITKRGQNVTFRCDPISEHNRLYWYRQTLGQGPEFLTYFQNEAQLEKSRLLSDRFSAERPKGSFSTLEIQRTEQGDSAMYLCASSFGTGIQHFGDGTRLSIL.

This sequence joins TRBV7-6 and TRBJ2-2, with D possibly TRBD2 on 7 matching bases. Germline V lookup: CDR1 SGHVS, CDR2 FNYEAQ. V lost 5 bases, J lost 4 bases, and 20 bases lay in between. The CDR3 length is 17 residues. The CDR3 nucleotides are TGTGCCAGCAGCCCCCAAGGGGGGGAGGGCCCCACCGGGGAGCTGTTTTTT. It specifies CASSPQGGEGPTGELFF.

The chain couples TRBV19 to TRBJ1-1; TRBD1 might be the D (5 bases). The germline gives CDR1 LNHDA, CDR2 SQIVND (reference sequence). The V end was cut by 5 bases, the J end by 11 bases, with 21 bases between. The CDR3 is 14 residues long. This CDR3 is CASSPRRGGAVAFF. The CDR3, as DNA: TGTGCCAGTAGTCCCCGTCGAGGCGGGGCGGTGGCTTTCTTT.

This rearrangement joins TRBV29-1 to TRBJ1-2, with a possible D match to TRBD1 (5 bases). The CDR3 loop spans 12 amino acids. The germline gives CDR1 SQVTM, CDR2 ANQGSEA. Trimming removed 3 bases from V and 8 bases from J, with 13 bases in between. Here the CDR3 reads CSVDGRGSGYTF. The CDR3 DNA reads as TGCAGCGTTGACGGAAGGGGATCCGGCTACACCTTC.

This CDR3 is CASSWTSGGTSTDTQYF. The CDR3 DNA reads TGTGCCAGCAGTTGGACTAGCGGGGGTACTAGCACAGATACGCAGTATTTT. This rearrangement joins TRBV2 to TRBJ2-3; 13 bases agree with TRBD2. CDR1 and CDR2 (germline): SNHLY, FYNNEI. The CDR3 is made up of 17 amino acids. The V gene end was trimmed by 5 bases and the J gene end by 0 bases; junction bases not matched to a gene: 5. Full variable domain (missing parts from reference TRBV2 and TRBJ2-3): EPEVTQTPSHQVTQMGQEVILRCVPISNHLYFYWYRQILGQKVEFLVSFYNNEISEKSEIFDDQFSVERPDGSNFTLKIRSTKLEDSAMYFCASSWTSGGTSTDTQYFGPGTRLTVL.

This chain links TRBV27 with TRBJ2-1, with a weak D call TRBD2 (6 bases). Per the germline V gene, CDR1 is MNHEY and CDR2 is SMNVEV (reference sequence). The CDR3 runs 14 residues. V was clipped by 6 bases and J by 6 bases, with 15 bases between them. CDR3 DNA sequence: TGTGCCAGCAGAGGGACTCTCTCTTTCAATGAGCAGTTCTTC. Encoded protein: CASRGTLSFNEQFF.

Only a few counts were recorded for this clone. A junction end diverges from the germline sequence, so it may reflect a read error. The rearrangement links TRBV10-3 to TRBJ1-1; D may be TRBD1 (6 bases). Germline V gene data show CDR1 as ENHRY and CDR2 as SYGVKD. The CDR3 has 13 residues. CDR3 loop: CAIKTTGNPEAFF. DNA of the CDR3: TGTGCCATCAAGACCACAGGGAACCCTGAAGCTTTCTTT.

The chain recombines TRBV19 with TRBJ1-2, with 7 bases lining up with TRBD1. Germline values: CDR1 LNHDA, CDR2 SQIVND (reference sequence). Trimming removed 6 bases from V and 6 bases from J; junction bases left unmatched: 16. The CDR3 loop spans 16 amino acids. CDR3 DNA sequence: TGTGCCAGTAGCCTACTTATCGAGGGGGCCCGGAATGGCTACACCTTC. Protein sequence: CASSLLIEGARNGYTF.

The CDR3 reads CASSIQGAYEQYF. CDR3 bases: TGTGCCAGCTCTATACAGGGGGCGTACGAGCAGTACTTC. J is TRBJ2-7 and V is TRBV6-6; 9 nucleotides agree with TRBD1. This CDR3 contains 13 residues. With V trimmed by 8 bases and J by 4 bases, 6 bases remained unmatched. Germline V CDR1 and CDR2: MNHNY, SVGAGI (reference sequence).

This chain connects TRBV10-3 to TRBJ2-1, with 8 bases that match TRBD2. The CDR3 runs to 16 residues. Per germline, CDR1 ENHRY and CDR2 SYGVKD. V dropped 2 bases and J dropped 6; count of bases not matched to a gene: 9. The CDR3 reads CAISEQGTRGGNEQFF. The CDR3 coding sequence is TGTGCCATCAGTGAGCAAGGGACTAGGGGAGGCAATGAGCAGTTCTTC.

The chain links TRBV10-2 to TRBJ1-6; perhaps TRBD1 as D (6 bases). V lost 4 bases and J 7 bases, leaving 14 bases between the germline ends. CDR3 size: 15 residues. Germline V gene lookup returns CDR1 WSHSY and CDR2 SAAADI. DNA of the CDR3: TGCGCCAGCAGTGTCCCCAGGGGTGGGAATTCACCCCTCCACTTT. It encodes CASSVPRGGNSPLHF.

V and J are TRBV30 and TRBJ1-1, with 9 bases aligning to TRBD1. The CDR3 runs to 14 residues. In germline, CDR1 is GTSNPN, CDR2 SVGIG (reference sequence). Trimming took 4 bases from V and 1 from J; bases not matched to a gene: 4. The DNA of the CDR3 is TGTGCCTGGAACAGGGGGCCAGGGAACACTGAAGCTTTCTTT. It translates to CAWNRGPGNTEAFF.

This clone occurred once. This rearrangement joins TRBV2 to TRBJ2-1, with unresolved D. Germline-derived CDR1 and CDR2 are SNHLY and FYNNEI. This CDR3 is built from 11 residues. V was clipped by 5 bases and J by 6 bases, with 5 bases between them. The DNA for the CDR3 is TGTGCCAGCAGTCCTCCCAATGAGCAGTTCTTC. Translation: CASSPPNEQFF. Filled out from reference TRBV2 and TRBJ2-1, the complete variable domain reads EPEVTQTPSHQVTQMGQEVILRCVPISNHLYFYWYRQILGQKVEFLVSFYNNEISEKSEIFDDQFSVERPDGSNFTLKIRSTKLEDSAMYFCASSPPNEQFFGPGTRLTVL.

The CDR3 protein is CASSLIDTEAFF. CDR3 bases: TGTGCCAGCAGCTTAATCGACACTGAAGCTTTCTTT. This chain connects TRBV7-3 to TRBJ1-1; D gene ambiguous. The V end was cut by 1 base, the J end by 3 bases, with 3 bases between. Germline V CDR1 and CDR2: SGHTA, FQGTGA. This CDR3 region has 12 residues. Using reference TRBV7-3 and TRBJ1-1 for the parts outside the CDR3, the full variable domain is GAGVSQTPSNKVTEKGKYVELRCDPISGHTALYWYRQSLGQGPEFLIYFQGTGAADDSGLPNDRFFAVRPEGSVSTLKIQRTERGDSAVYLCASSLIDTEAFFGQGTRLTVV.

The chain recombines TRBV14 with TRBJ2-2; TRBD1 matches 7 bases. Germline trimming cut 4 bases from V and 5 bases from J; bases unmatched to any gene: 7. CDR1 is SGHDN and CDR2 is FVKESK in the germline V gene. There are 15 residues in the CDR3. CDR3 in DNA: TGTGCCAGCAGCCTTCGACAGGGAAGAACCGGGGAGCTGTTTTTT. Translated, it gives CASSLRQGRTGELFF.

The chain employs TRBV5-4 and TRBJ2-1; 15 bases fit TRBD2. The CDR3 runs 15 residues. The ends lost 4 bases at V and 9 bases at J; junction bases unmatched: 5. Germline-derived CDR1 and CDR2 are SGHNT and YYREEE (reference sequence). The CDR3 loop is CASSPGTSGRIEQFF. The DNA of the CDR3 is TGTGCCAGCAGCCCAGGGACTAGCGGGAGGATTGAGCAGTTCTTC.

For this clone: Other DNA sequences of this sample code for an identical CDR3. This rearrangement joins TRBV5-1 to TRBJ2-1; TRBD2 aligns across 14 bases. CDR1 SGHRS and CDR2 YFSETQ come from the germline V gene. Unmatched junction bases numbered 3, after V lost 4 bases and J lost 3 bases. The CDR3 loop spans 16 amino acids. CDR3 DNA: TGCGCCAGCAGCACTGGGACTAGCGGGGGCTACAATGAGCAGTTCTTC. Its protein is CASSTGTSGGYNEQFF.

The chain links TRBV14 to TRBJ1-2; 7 bases line up with TRBD1. The V and J ends lost 4 bases and 6 bases, in that order; junction bases with no gene match: 17. Germline CDR1 reads SGHDN; CDR2 reads FVKESK. The CDR3 runs to 17 residues. CDR3 nucleotides: TGTGCCAGCAGCCGAGCAGGGACAGAAGCAAGAGGGCATGGCTACACCTTC. Translation: CASSRAGTEARGHGYTF.